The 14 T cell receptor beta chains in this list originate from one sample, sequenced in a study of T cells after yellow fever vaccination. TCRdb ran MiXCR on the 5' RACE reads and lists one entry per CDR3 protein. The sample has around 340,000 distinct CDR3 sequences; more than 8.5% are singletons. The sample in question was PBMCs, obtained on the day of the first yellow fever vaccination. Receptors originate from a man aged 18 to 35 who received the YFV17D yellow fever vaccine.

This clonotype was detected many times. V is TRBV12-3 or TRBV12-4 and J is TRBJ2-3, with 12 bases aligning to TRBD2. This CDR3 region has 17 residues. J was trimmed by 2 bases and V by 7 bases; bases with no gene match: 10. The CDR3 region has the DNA TGTGCCAGCACCCGACTAGCGGGGGTCCATCTCACAGATACGCAGTATTTT. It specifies CASTRLAGVHLTDTQYF.

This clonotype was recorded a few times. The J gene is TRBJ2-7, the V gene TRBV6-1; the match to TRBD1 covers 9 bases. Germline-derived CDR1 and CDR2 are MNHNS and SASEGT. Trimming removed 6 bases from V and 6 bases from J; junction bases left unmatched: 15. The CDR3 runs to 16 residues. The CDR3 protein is CASRTEGQGFGAEQYF. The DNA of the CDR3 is TGTGCCAGCAGAACCGAGGGACAGGGTTTTGGGGCCGAGCAGTACTTC.

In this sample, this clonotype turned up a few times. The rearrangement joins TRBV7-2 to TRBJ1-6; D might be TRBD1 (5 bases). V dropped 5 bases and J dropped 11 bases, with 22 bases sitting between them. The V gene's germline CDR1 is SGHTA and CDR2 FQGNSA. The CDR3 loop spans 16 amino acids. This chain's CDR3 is CASSPTDTMVGAPLHF. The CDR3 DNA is TGTGCCAGCAGCCCAACGGACACTATGGTGGGGGCACCCCTCCACTTT.

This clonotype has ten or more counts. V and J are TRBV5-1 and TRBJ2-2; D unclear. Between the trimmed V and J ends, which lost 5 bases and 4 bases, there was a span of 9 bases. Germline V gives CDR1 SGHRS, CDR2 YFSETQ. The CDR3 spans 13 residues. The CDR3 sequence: CASSVLGTGELFF. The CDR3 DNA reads TGCGCCAGCAGTGTCCTGGGCACCGGGGAGCTGTTTTTT. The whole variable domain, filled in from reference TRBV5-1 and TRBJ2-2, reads KAGVTQTPRYLIKTRGQQVTLSCSPISGHRSVSWYQQTPGQGLQFLFEYFSETQRNKGNFPGRFSGRQFSNSRSEMNVSTLELGDSALYLCASSVLGTGELFFGEGSRLTVL.

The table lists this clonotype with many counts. This CDR3 reads CASSPLLTSHEQYF. The CDR3 nucleotides read TGTGCCAGCAGCCCCCTCCTTACATCCCACGAGCAGTACTTC. This sequence joins TRBV7-9 and TRBJ2-7, with D uncertain. Trimming removed 5 bases from V and 5 bases from J, with 16 bases in between. Germline V gene lookup returns CDR1 SEHNR and CDR2 FQNEAQ (reference sequence). This CDR3 contains 14 residues.

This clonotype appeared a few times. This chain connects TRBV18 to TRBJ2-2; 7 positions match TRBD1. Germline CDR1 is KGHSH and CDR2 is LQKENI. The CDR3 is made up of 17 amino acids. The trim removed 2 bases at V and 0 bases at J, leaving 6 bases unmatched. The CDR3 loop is CASSPWDSSANTGELFF. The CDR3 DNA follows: TGTGCCAGCTCACCATGGGACAGCTCCGCGAACACCGGGGAGCTGTTTTTT.

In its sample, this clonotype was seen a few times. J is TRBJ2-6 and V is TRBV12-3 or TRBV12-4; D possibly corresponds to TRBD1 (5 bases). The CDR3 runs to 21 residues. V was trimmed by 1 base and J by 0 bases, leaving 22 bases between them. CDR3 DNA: TGTGCCAGCAGTTTAGGAGTCTTTCGACAGCGAATGTTCTCTGGGGCCAACGTCCTGACTTTC. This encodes CASSLGVFRQRMFSGANVLTF.

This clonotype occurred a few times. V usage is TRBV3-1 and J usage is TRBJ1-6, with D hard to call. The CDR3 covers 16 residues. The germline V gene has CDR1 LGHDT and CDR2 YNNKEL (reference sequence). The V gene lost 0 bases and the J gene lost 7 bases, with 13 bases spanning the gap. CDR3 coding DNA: TGTGCCAGCAGCCAAGAGAGGTCAGGTCCGAATTCACCCCTCCACTTT. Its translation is CASSQERSGPNSPLHF.

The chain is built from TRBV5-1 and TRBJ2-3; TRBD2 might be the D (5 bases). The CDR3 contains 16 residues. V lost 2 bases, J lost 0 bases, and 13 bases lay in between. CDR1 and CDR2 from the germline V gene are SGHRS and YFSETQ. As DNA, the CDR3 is TGCGCCAGCAGCTTTCTGCCGCGGGTTAGCACAGATACGCAGTATTTT. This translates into CASSFLPRVSTDTQYF.

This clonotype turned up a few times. CDR3 in DNA: TGCGCCACCAGAAGGACAGGGGCTTCCACTGAAGCTTTCTTT. Translating gives CATRRTGASTEAFF. This chain links TRBV5-1 with TRBJ1-1; 9 nucleotides align to TRBD1. This CDR3 has 14 residues. The germline V gene encodes CDR1 SGHRS and CDR2 YFSETQ. J was trimmed by 4 bases and V by 9 bases; bases with no gene match: 10.

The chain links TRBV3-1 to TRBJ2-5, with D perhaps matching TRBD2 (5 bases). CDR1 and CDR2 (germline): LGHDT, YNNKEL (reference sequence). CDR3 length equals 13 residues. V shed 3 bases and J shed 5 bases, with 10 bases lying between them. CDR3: CASSQRTGETQYF. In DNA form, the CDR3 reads TGTGCCAGCAGCCAGCGAACGGGGGAGACCCAGTACTTC.

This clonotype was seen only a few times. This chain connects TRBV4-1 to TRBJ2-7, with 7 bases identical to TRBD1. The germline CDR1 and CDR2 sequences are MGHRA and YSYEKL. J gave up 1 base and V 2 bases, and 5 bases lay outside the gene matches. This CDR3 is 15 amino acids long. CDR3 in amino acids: CASSQTGTASYEQYF. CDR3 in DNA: TGCGCCAGCAGCCAAACCGGGACAGCGTCCTACGAGCAGTACTTC.

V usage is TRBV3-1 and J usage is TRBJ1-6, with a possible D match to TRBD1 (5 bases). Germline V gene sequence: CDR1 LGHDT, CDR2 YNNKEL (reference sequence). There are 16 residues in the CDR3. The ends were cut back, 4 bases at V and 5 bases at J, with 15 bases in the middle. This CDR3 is CASSPAGTLNNSPLHF. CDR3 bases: TGTGCCAGCAGCCCCGCCGGGACTTTGAATAATTCACCCCTCCACTTT.

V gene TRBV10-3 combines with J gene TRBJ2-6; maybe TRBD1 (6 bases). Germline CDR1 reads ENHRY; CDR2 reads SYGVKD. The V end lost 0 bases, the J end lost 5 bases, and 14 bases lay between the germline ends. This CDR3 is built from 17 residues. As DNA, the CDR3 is TGTGCCATCAGTGAGTCGGCAGGGGAACTTAGGGCCAACGTCCTGACTTTC. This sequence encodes CAISESAGELRANVLTF.